This T cell receptor beta chain was found in a study of blood T cell repertoires in COVID-19. Here immunoSEQ multiplex PCR was the method, and the copy in TCRdb shows in-frame clones only, minus some. The sample holds some 240,000 clones, around 87% seen once. V was trimmed by 4 bases and J by 2 bases, leaving 15 bases between them. CDR3 length: 16 amino acids. Germline assignment: CDR1 SGHRS and CDR2 YFSETQ. Enrolled during active infection, Seattle patients were then followed longitudinally. This clone has only a few counts. The source of this sequence is a woman aged 60 to 75 with COVID-19, enrolled during active disease. The sequencing sample was made of peripheral blood. V and J are TRBV5-1 and TRBJ2-2, with TRBD1 as a possible D gene (6 bases). The CDR3 region is CASSPPSRGNTGELFF. CDR3 coding DNA: TGCGCCAGCAGCCCGCCCTCCAGGGGAAACACCGGGGAGCTGTTTTTT.